Following are 11 T cell receptor beta chains from one sample sequenced in a study of blood T cell repertoires in COVID-19. Sequencing was performed with immunoSEQ multiplex PCR; in TCRdb, only in-frame clones are kept and a portion is missing. The sample shows tens of thousands of clones, about 72% of them seen only once. The sequencing input was peripheral blood. These TCRs come from a woman in her sixties or seventies with acute or convalescent COVID-19.

The chain combines TRBV27 with TRBJ1-1; D gene ambiguous. This CDR3 region has 15 residues. Germline CDR1 and CDR2: MNHEY and SMNVEV (reference sequence). V shed 5 bases and J shed 7 bases, with 20 bases lying between them. CDR3 coding DNA: TGTGCCAGCAGTCCCACTGGGCGGGGAATAGGTGAAGCTTTCTTT. Translating gives CASSPTGRGIGEAFF.

V and J are TRBV19 and TRBJ1-1, with 10 nucleotides matching TRBD1. Trimming cost V 2 bases and J 4 bases; bases outside gene matches: 13. Germline CDR1 LNHDA, CDR2 SQIVND (reference sequence). The CDR3 has 18 residues. The chain's CDR3 is CASSIPTGTGDAGTEAFF. DNA for the CDR3: TGTGCCAGTAGTATACCTACCGGGACAGGGGACGCGGGCACTGAAGCTTTCTTT.

To note about this clone: Compared with germline, one end of the junction differs, possibly owing to a read error. This specimen includes other DNA sequences encoding the same CDR3. This chain connects TRBV19 to TRBJ1-1; D is ambiguous. In germline, CDR1 is LNHDA, CDR2 SQIVND (reference sequence). This CDR3 is built from 12 residues. The CDR3 spells CASSRHNTEAFF. CDR3 DNA: TGTGCCAGCAGTAGACATAACACTGAAGCTTTCTTT. The whole variable domain, remainder taken from reference TRBV19 and TRBJ1-1, is DGGITQSPKYLFRKEGQNVTLSCEQNLNHDAMYWYRQDPGQGLRLIYYSQIVNDFQKGDIAEGYSVSREKKESFPLTVTSAQKNPTAFYLCASSRHNTEAFFGQGTRLTVV.

Here the CDR3 DNA reads TGTGCCAGCAGCCAAATTATCTCCCGGGACAAATTATCGGACGAGCAGTACTTC. This gives the protein CASSQIISRDKLSDEQYF. V and J are TRBV3-1 (or the pseudogene TRBV3-2) and TRBJ2-7; D might be TRBD1 (6 bases). The length of the CDR3 is 18 residues. Trimming left V 2 bases short and J 5 bases short, with 25 bases between. Germline-derived CDR1 and CDR2 are LGHDT and YNNKEL (reference sequence).

This chain links TRBV19 with TRBJ1-4; the match to TRBD1 covers 10 bases. CDR1 LNHDA and CDR2 SQIVND come from the germline V gene (reference sequence). The CDR3 extends over 15 amino acids. Germline trimming cut 5 bases from V and 7 bases from J; bases unmatched to any gene: 7. CDR3 nucleotides: TGTGCCAGTAGTGCTCGACAGGGGGCGCTTGAAAAACTGTTTTTT. Protein: CASSARQGALEKLFF.

The chain has TRBV27 and TRBJ2-7; D might be TRBD2 (6 bases). Germline V CDR1 and CDR2: MNHEY, SMNVEV (reference sequence). This CDR3 is 13 amino acids long. Trimming left V 5 bases short and J 7 bases short, with 15 bases between. CDR3 sequence (DNA): TGTGCCAGCAGTCTCCGAATCCGGGGGGAGCAGTACTTC. Translated: CASSLRIRGEQYF.

The V gene is TRBV5-1, the J gene TRBJ2-5; D is possibly TRBD1 (6 bases). The CDR3 covers 15 residues. Germline V gene sequence: CDR1 SGHRS, CDR2 YFSETQ. V was shortened by 4 bases and J by 0 bases, with 13 bases between the two germline ends. The CDR3 DNA is TGCGCCAGCAGCCTGGACGGACAGTACCAAGAGACCCAGTACTTC. Protein: CASSLDGQYQETQYF.

This chain joins TRBV9 and TRBJ1-3; unclear D gene. This CDR3 region has 13 residues. The V end was cut by 1 base, the J end by 8 bases, with 10 bases between. The germline V gene has CDR1 SGDLS and CDR2 YYNGEE. The CDR3 spells CASSVSGSDTIYF. In DNA form, the CDR3 reads TGTGCCAGCAGCGTATCAGGTTCGGACACCATATATTTT.

This chain links TRBV5-5 with TRBJ2-2; 9 nucleotides agree with TRBD2. Per germline, CDR1 SGHKS and CDR2 YYEKEE (reference sequence). V lost 4 bases, J lost 1 base, and 8 bases stayed unmatched. The CDR3 loop spans 17 amino acids. The CDR3 loop reads CASSAELAGRNTGELFF. CDR3 DNA sequence: TGTGCCAGCAGCGCGGAGCTAGCGGGGAGGAACACCGGGGAGCTGTTTTTT.

This clone is labeled as medium-sized (0.01 to 0.1%). The chain combines TRBV11-2 with TRBJ1-2, with a possible D match to TRBD1 (5 bases). This CDR3 comprises 16 residues. V lost 5 bases to trimming and J lost 0 bases, with 16 bases between them. Looked up from germline, CDR1 is SGHAT and CDR2 is FQNNGV. CDR3 region: CASSPGGAGSNYGYTF. DNA for the CDR3: TGTGCCAGCAGCCCAGGTGGGGCAGGGTCTAACTATGGCTACACCTTC.

This chain connects TRBV30 to TRBJ1-1; 8 positions match TRBD1. Germline V gene lookup returns CDR1 GTSNPN and CDR2 SVGIG (reference sequence). The CDR3 covers 14 residues. The V and J ends lost 7 bases and 6 bases, in that order; junction bases with no gene match: 13. The CDR3 reads CASTPQGAGAEAFF. CDR3 nucleotide sequence: TGTGCCTCAACCCCCCAGGGGGCGGGGGCTGAAGCTTTCTTT.